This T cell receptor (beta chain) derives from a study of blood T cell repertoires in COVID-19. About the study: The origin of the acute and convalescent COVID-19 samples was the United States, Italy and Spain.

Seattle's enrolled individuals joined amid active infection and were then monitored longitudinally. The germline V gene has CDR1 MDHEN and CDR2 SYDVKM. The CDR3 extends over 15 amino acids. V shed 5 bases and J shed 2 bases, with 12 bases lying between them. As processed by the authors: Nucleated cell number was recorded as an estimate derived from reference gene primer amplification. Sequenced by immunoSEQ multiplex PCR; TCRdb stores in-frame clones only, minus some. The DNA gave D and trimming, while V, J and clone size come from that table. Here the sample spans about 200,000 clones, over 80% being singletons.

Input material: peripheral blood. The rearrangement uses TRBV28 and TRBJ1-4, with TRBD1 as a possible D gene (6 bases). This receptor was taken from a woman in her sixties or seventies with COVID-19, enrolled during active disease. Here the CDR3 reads CASSQQGATNEKLFF. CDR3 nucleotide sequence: TGTGCCAGCAGTCAACAGGGCGCCACTAATGAAAAACTGTTTTTT.